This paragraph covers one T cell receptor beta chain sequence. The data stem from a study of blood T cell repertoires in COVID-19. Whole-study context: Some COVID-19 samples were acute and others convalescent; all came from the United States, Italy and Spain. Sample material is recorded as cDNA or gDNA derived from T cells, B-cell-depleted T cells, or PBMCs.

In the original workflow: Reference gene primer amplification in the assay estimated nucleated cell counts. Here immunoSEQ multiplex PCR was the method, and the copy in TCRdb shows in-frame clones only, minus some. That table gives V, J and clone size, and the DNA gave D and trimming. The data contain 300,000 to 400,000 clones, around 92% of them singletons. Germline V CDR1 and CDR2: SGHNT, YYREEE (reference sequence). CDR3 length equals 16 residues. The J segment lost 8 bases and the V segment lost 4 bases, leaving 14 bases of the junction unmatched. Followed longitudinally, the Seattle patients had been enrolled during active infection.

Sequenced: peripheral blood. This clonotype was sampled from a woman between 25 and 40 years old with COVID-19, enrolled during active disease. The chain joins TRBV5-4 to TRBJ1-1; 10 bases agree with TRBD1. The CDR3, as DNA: TGTGCCAGCAGCGCCTTCACCGGGACAGGGGACGGCGAAGCTTTCTTT. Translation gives CASSAFTGTGDGEAFF.